This T cell receptor (beta chain) was identified during a study of cytomegalovirus exposure and HLA in healthy donors. Whole-study results and caveats: Later on, an analysis tied approximately 15,000 TCR beta sequences to HLA alleles at 0.05 false discovery rate. The likely explanation for a cluster of highly shared sequence variants was sequencing artifact. As was reported, the HLA-A and HLA-B alleles of most subjects were accurately predicted from TCR beta sequences.

A multiplex PCR was run with 60 Vbeta primers and 13 Jbeta primers. TCRdb's copy holds only in-frame clones and misses some; the assay was immunoSEQ multiplex PCR. This sample's table has approximately 50,000 clones. Trimming cost V 7 bases and J 6 bases, with 12 bases left between them. The CDR3 spans 12 residues. Germline CDR1 and CDR2: MNHNY and SVGAGI (reference sequence). Concerning this clone itself: Its cognate antigen is unknown.

Healthy people donating bone marrow made up the donors. The sample consisted of PBMCs. J is TRBJ1-2 and V is TRBV6-6, with D perhaps matching TRBD1 (5 bases). This clonotype was obtained from a male donor in good health and CMV-seronegative. CDR3 in DNA: TGTGCCAGCAAGAAGAAGGACAATGGCTACACCTTC. The encoded protein is CASKKKDNGYTF.